The 9 T cell receptor beta chains reported below all come from one sample, sequenced in a study of shared clonotypes between healthy human individuals. Using immunoSEQ multiplex PCR, the repertoire was profiled, and TCRdb retains in-frame clones only, with some absent. The sample carries more than 2 million clones, approximately 95% recorded once. Sequencing input: naive CD4+ T cells sorted from blood. Subset meaning: CD45RA+ positively selected. Receptor source: a man younger than 30 in good health.

The chain joins TRBV18 to TRBJ2-2; D remains ambiguous. Germline CDR1 and CDR2: KGHSH and LQKENI. This CDR3 has 15 amino acids. Trimming stripped 3 bases from V and 4 bases from J, with 12 bases between. The CDR3 spells CASSPPTPGTGELFF. As DNA, the CDR3 is TGTGCCAGCTCACCCCCGACTCCGGGCACCGGGGAGCTGTTTTTT.

This sequence joins TRBV7-8 and TRBJ1-6; D remains unclear. CDR3 length: 13 residues. Trimming shortened V by 3 bases and J by 7 bases, and 7 bases separated the two germline ends. Germline loops: CDR1 SGHVS, CDR2 FQNEAQ. CDR3 in DNA: TGTGCCAGCAGCTTTGTGGGAAATTCACCCCTCCACTTT. Its translation is CASSFVGNSPLHF.

The V call is TRBV5-4, the J call TRBJ2-7; TRBD2 aligns across 7 bases. Germline lookup yields CDR1 SGHNT and CDR2 YYREEE (reference sequence). This CDR3 region has 14 residues. V was clipped by 0 bases and J by 4 bases; unmatched bases: 4. The CDR3 coding sequence is TGTGCCAGCAGCTTGGCTAGCGGTACATACGAGCAGTACTTC. Protein sequence: CASSLASGTYEQYF.

This rearrangement joins TRBV11-2 to TRBJ2-7; D possibly corresponds to TRBD1 (6 bases). The CDR3 length is 14 residues. Germline V CDR1 and CDR2: SGHAT, FQNNGV. V was clipped by 5 bases and J by 5 bases, with 16 bases between them. CDR3 amino acids: CASSVSRDNDEQYF. The CDR3 DNA is TGTGCCAGCAGCGTATCCCGGGACAATGACGAGCAGTACTTC.

CDR3 amino acids: CASSWVGDAPFF. As DNA, the CDR3 is TGTGCCAGCAGCTGGGTAGGGGACGCGCCGTTCTTC. This chain connects TRBV5-6 to TRBJ2-1, with D perhaps matching TRBD1 or TRBD2 (5 bases each). CDR1 and CDR2 (germline): SGHDT, YYEEEE. V lost 3 bases, J lost 15 bases, and 16 bases lay in between. The CDR3 loop spans 12 amino acids.

This clone was seen just once. The V and J genes are TRBV9 and TRBJ1-2, with D unresolved. Trimming removed 4 bases from V and 5 bases from J, with 15 bases in between. Germline V CDR1 and CDR2: SGDLS, YYNGEE. The CDR3 has 14 residues. The chain's CDR3 is CASSPRRERYGYTF. The CDR3 DNA is TGTGCCAGCAGCCCCCGACGGGAGAGGTATGGCTACACCTTC. The entire variable domain, with the rest obtained from reference TRBV9 and TRBJ1-2, is as follows: DSGVTQTPKHLITATGQRVTLRCSPRSGDLSVYWYQQSLDQGLQFLIQYYNGEERAKGNILERFSAQQFPDLHSELNLSSLELGDSALYFCASSPRRERYGYTFGSGTRLTVV.

This chain links TRBV7-9 with TRBJ2-2; tentatively, D is TRBD1 (6 bases). This CDR3 contains 15 residues. Trimming left V 2 bases short and J 7 bases short, with 14 bases between. CDR1 and CDR2 from the germline V gene are SEHNR and FQNEAQ (reference sequence). CDR3 nucleotide sequence: TGTGCCAGCAGCTTATACAGGGATTCTCACGGGGAGCTGTTTTTT. The encoded protein is CASSLYRDSHGELFF. Full variable domain (remainder filled in from reference TRBV7-9 and TRBJ2-2): DTGVSQNPRHKITKRGQNVTFRCDPISEHNRLYWYRQTLGQGPEFLTYFQNEAQLEKSRLLSDRFSAERPKGSFSTLEIQRTEQGDSAMYLCASSLYRDSHGELFFGEGSRLTVL.

This chain uses TRBV30 with TRBJ1-2; D may be TRBD1 (5 bases). CDR3 size: 13 residues. Between the trimmed V and J ends, which lost 4 bases and 7 bases, there was a span of 16 bases. Germline V gene data show CDR1 as GTSNPN and CDR2 as SVGIG (reference sequence). Here the CDR3 DNA reads TGTGCCTGGACAGGGTCCCGGTACTCTGGCTACACCTTC. It codes for CAWTGSRYSGYTF.

This clone was seen only once. This chain links TRBV9 with TRBJ2-3; 10 nucleotides match TRBD2. The CDR3 is 16 residues long. Trimming at V came to 2 bases and at J to 2 bases, leaving 5 bases not matched to a gene. Germline V CDR1 and CDR2: SGDLS, YYNGEE. CDR3 sequence reads: CASSVGLAANTDTQYF. CDR3 coding DNA: TGTGCCAGCAGCGTCGGACTAGCGGCCAACACAGATACGCAGTATTTT.